These T cell receptor beta chains were read from a single sample in a study of T-cell memory formation after mild COVID-19. TCRdb fed the 5' RACE reads into MiXCR, producing one record per CDR3 protein. The profile shows 35,000 to 45,000 distinct CDR3 sequences, around 6.3% of them singletons. The material sequenced was PBMCs or a T cell subset sorted from them (not recorded which). Receptor source: an adult who had mild COVID-19 (a few samples of this study predate the infection). Cell type and time point are not known. Both conserved end residues are trimmed from each CDR3.

>TRBV12-3/TRBV12-4
ASSLAGYDTEAF
>TRBV4-3
ASSPGLAGVSSGHEQF
>TRBV15
ATSRTAGGPSTDTQY
>TRBV10-3
AISEGTVTGELF
>TRBV11-2
ASSSTKVGPYEQY
>TRBV7-9
ASSSGLAGGPDTQY
>TRBV19
ASRGPGPNQPQH
>TRBV4-1
ASSQEGAWSSYNEQF
>TRBV12-3/TRBV12-4
ASSLELAGEKTQY
>TRBV6-6
ASSQPGGKSETQY
>TRBV7-9
ASSLNPGEKLF
>TRBV5-1
ASSPGPGGAEAF
>TRBV20-1
SASPGTLRGYGYT
>TRBV3-1
ASSPASGGAYEQY
>TRBV14
ASSPTGTNYGYT
>TRBV20-1
SARIFGTRYTGEMF
>TRBV6-2/TRBV6-3
ASSPVKETQY
>TRBV12-3/TRBV12-4
ASSPYSGNTIY
>TRBV5-1
ASSAGQGVRQF
>TRBV5-1
ASSPGVFDQPQH
>TRBV29-1
SVVLPGSNYEQY
>TRBV6-1
ATRGEAYNSPLH
>TRBV18
DSSPTTGGMSEQF
>TRBV6-5
ASSYGGLAGAGELF
>TRBV12-3/TRBV12-4
ASSLSGAGWEAF
>TRBV7-9
ASSLAQVNQPQH
>TRBV14
ASSQGVDTIY
>TRBV30
AWTPRTAGYGYT
>TRBV5-1
ASSTSGAGEQY
>TRBV6-6
ASRRGQESEAF
>TRBV5-1
ASSLRGPAPGETQY
>TRBV20-1
SAGASIPGLAGNEQF
>TRBV4-3
ASSQDPNTGELF
>TRBV24-1
ATSASGRDGSYNEQF
>TRBV5-1
ASSLDRGVLDTEAF
>TRBV12-3/TRBV12-4
ASSFAGGPNEQF
>TRBV12-3/TRBV12-4
ASRTGGAGETQY
>TRBV5-6
ASRTTGTVTYEQY
>TRBV7-6
ASSLYPRDGYT
>TRBV5-1
ASSLEGPGWETQY
>TRBV11-2
ASSLGGDGETQY
>TRBV5-1
ASSSFASGGASTGELF
>TRBV2
ASSEARGPNEKLF
>TRBV12-3/TRBV12-4
ASRQGSSYNSPLH
>TRBV12-3/TRBV12-4
ASSPDRGYGGYT
>TRBV2
ASSERSTGTYEQY
>TRBV4-3
ASSQVTKGLGDYGYT
>TRBV6-1
AIRLAGNTGELF
>TRBV3-1
ASSQDGSRGTQY